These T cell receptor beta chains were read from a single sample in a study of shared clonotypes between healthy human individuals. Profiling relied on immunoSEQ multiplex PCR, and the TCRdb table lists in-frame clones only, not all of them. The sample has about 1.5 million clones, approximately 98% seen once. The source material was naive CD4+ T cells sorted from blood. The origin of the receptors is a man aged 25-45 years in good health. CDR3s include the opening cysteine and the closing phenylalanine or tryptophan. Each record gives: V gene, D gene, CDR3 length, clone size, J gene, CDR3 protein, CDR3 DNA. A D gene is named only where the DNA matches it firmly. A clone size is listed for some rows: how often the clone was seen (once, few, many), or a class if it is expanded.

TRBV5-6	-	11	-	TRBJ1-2	CASSYYDGYTF	TGTGCCAGCAGCTACTACGATGGCTACACCTTC
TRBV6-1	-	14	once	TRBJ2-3	CASSGQSGTDTQYF	TGTGCCAGCAGTGGACAGAGCGGCACAGATACGCAGTATTTT
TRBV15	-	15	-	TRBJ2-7	CATSRGGGQYNEQYF	TGTGCCACCAGCAGAGGGGGGGGACAGTATAACGAGCAGTACTTC
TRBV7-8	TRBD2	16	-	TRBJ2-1	CASSATSGSSYNEQFF	TGTGCCAGCAGCGCGACTAGCGGGAGCTCCTACAATGAGCAGTTCTTC
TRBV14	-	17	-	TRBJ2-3	CASSPKVPSRYTDTQYF	TGTGCCAGCAGCCCCAAGGTTCCTAGCAGATACACAGATACGCAGTATTTT
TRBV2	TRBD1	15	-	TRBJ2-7	CASRRTGQGAYEQYF	TGTGCCAGCAGGCGGACGGGACAGGGGGCTTACGAGCAGTACTTC
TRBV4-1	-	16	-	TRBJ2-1	CASSLRDVNSYNEQFF	TGCGCCAGCAGCCTTCGTGACGTCAACTCCTACAATGAGCAGTTCTTC
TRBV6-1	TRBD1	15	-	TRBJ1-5	CASSGDRGWNQPQHF	TGTGCCAGCAGTGGGGACAGGGGGTGGAATCAGCCCCAGCATTTT
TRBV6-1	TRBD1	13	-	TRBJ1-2	CASGDRGFYGYTF	TGTGCCAGTGGGGACAGGGGGTTCTATGGCTACACCTTC
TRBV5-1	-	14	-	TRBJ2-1	CASARSGTRNEQFF	TGCGCCAGCGCAAGATCCGGGACAAGGAATGAGCAGTTCTTC
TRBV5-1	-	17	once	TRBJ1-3	CASSVGDPGLVGNTIYF	TGCGCCAGCAGCGTAGGGGATCCAGGGTTGGTTGGAAACACCATATATTTT
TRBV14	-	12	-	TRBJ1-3	CASSQSGNTIYF	TGTGCCAGCAGCCAATCCGGAAACACCATATATTTT
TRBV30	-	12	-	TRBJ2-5	CAWSPLGGTQYF	TGTGCCTGGAGTCCCCTGGGTGGGACCCAGTACTTC
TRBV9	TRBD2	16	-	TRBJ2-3	CASSVAASGPTDTQYF	TGTGCCAGCAGCGTAGCGGCTAGCGGGCCTACAGATACGCAGTATTTT
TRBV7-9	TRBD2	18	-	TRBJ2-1	CASSLAYPGTSGWREQFF	TGTGCCAGCAGCTTAGCCTACCCCGGGACTAGCGGTTGGCGTGAGCAGTTCTTC
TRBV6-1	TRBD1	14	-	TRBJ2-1	CASSATRDRGEQFF	TGTGCCAGCAGCGCGACCCGGGACAGGGGTGAGCAGTTCTTC
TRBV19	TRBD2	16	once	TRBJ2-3	CASSIAATSGTDTQYF	TGTGCCAGTAGTATAGCCGCGACTAGCGGCACAGATACGCAGTATTTT
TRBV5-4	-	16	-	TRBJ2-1	CASSLSPGSANNEQFF	TGTGCCAGCAGCTTGAGCCCCGGGAGCGCGAACAATGAGCAGTTCTTC